This T cell receptor (beta chain) is from a study of shared clonotypes between healthy human individuals. This clone was picked up many times. Its cognate antigen is unknown. Overall study findings and caveats: Depth of sequencing was expected to influence donor clonotype sharing.

The authors split each subset's genomic DNA evenly across several immunoSEQ plates. Input per replicate PCR of unsorted PBMC was approximately 300 ng DNA, corresponding to tens of thousands of T cell genomes. Clones were sequenced by immunoSEQ multiplex PCR, and TCRdb holds only the in-frame ones, with some missing. The sample includes 470,000 or so clones, 65% to 85% seen only once; the top ten take more than 9.5%. Germline V lookup: CDR1 LNHNV, CDR2 YYDKDF (reference sequence). Trimming left V 5 bases short and J 7 bases short, with 21 bases between. This CDR3 has 15 residues. The chain carries TRBV15 and TRBJ2-7, with D maybe TRBD1 (6 bases). The sample consisted of PBMCs. The source is a woman aged 40-49 years in good health. Some clones in this sample may be carry-over from other donors' samples. The CDR3 region is CATSRTRGLPQEQYF. The CDR3 DNA reads as TGTGCCACCAGCCGAACCAGGGGCCTCCCCCAAGAGCAGTACTTC.